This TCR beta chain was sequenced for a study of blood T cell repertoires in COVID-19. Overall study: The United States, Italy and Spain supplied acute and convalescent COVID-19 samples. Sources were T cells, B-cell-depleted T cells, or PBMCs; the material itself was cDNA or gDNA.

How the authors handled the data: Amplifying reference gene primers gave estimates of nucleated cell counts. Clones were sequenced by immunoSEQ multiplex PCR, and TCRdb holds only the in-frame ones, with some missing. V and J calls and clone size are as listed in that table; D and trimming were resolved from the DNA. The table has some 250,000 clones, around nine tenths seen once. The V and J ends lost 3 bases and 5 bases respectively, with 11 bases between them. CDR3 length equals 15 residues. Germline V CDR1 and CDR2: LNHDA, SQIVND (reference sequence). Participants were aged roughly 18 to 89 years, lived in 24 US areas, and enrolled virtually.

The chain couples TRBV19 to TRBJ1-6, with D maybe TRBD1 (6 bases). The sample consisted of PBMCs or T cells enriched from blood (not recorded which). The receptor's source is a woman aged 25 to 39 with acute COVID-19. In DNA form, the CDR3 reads TGTGCCAGTAGTATTCGGGACACAAATAATTCACCCCTCCACTTT. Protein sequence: CASSIRDTNNSPLHF.